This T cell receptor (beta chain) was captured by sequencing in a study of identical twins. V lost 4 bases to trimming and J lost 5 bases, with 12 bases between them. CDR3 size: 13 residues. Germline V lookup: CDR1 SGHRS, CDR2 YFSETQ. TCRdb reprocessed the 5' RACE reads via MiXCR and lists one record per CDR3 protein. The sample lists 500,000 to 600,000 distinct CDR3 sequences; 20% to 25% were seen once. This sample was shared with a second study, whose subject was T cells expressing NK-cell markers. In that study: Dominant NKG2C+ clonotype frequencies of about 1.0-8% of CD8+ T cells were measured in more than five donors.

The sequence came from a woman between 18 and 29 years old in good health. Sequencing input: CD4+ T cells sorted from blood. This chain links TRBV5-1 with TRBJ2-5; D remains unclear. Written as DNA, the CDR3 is TGCGCCAGCAGCAATGACCTGGCGGAGACCCAGTACTTC. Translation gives CASSNDLAETQYF.